This T cell receptor beta chain was captured in a study of blood T cell repertoires in COVID-19. Study-wide context: Sample material is recorded as cDNA or gDNA derived from T cells, B-cell-depleted T cells, or PBMCs.

The CDR3 extends over 16 amino acids. V lost 1 base, J lost 5 bases, and 9 bases stayed unmatched. Germline CDR1 is LNHDA and CDR2 is SQIVND (reference sequence). Authors' methods: For nucleated cells, counts were estimated from reference gene primer amplification. Libraries were prepared by immunoSEQ multiplex PCR; TCRdb keeps only in-frame clonotypes and omits some of them. V and J calls and clone size come straight from that table; D and trimming were deduced from the DNA. This sample has some 290,000 clones, with around 90% found just once. Residents of about two dozen US areas, aged about 18 to 95 years, made up the participants. Allocation to cohorts depended on clinical history reported by the participants.

The chain combines TRBV19 with TRBJ2-3; 7 bases line up with TRBD1. Material: PBMCs or T cells enriched from blood (not recorded which). This receptor was taken from a woman in her forties with acute COVID-19. CDR3 DNA sequence: TGTGCCAGTAGTATAGGAGGGGGCAGGGTGGAAGATACGCAGTATTTT. It specifies CASSIGGGRVEDTQYF. The full variable domain, rest sourced from reference TRBV19 and TRBJ2-3, is DGGITQSPKYLFRKEGQNVTLSCEQNLNHDAMYWYRQDPGQGLRLIYYSQIVNDFQKGDIAEGYSVSREKKESFPLTVTSAQKNPTAFYLCASSIGGGRVEDTQYFGPGTRLTVL.